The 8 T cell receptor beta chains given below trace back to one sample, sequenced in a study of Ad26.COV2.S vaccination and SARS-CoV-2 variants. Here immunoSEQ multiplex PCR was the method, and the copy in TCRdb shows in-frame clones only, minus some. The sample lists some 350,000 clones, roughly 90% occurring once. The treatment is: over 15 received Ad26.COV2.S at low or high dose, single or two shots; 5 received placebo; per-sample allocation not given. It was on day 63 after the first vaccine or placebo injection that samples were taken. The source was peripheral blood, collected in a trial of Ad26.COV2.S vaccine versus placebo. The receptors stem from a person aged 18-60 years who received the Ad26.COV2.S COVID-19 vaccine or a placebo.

CDR3 sequence (DNA): TGTGCCACCAGTGCCCCTTCAGGGACGGAGAGTGGCTACACCTTC. This encodes CATSAPSGTESGYTF. The chain links TRBV24-1 to TRBJ1-2, with D possibly being TRBD1 (5 bases). V was trimmed by 5 bases and J by 7 bases, leaving 19 bases between them. CDR3 length: 15 residues. Germline loops: CDR1 KGHDR, CDR2 SFDVKD.

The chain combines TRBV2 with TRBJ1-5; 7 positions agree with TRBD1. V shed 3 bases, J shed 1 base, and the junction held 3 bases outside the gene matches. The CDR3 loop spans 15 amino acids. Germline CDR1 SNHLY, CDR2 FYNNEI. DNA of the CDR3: TGTGCCAGCAGTGAGGACAGGTTAAGCAATCAGCCCCAGCATTTT. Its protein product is CASSEDRLSNQPQHF. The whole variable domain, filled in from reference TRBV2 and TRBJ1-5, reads EPEVTQTPSHQVTQMGQEVILRCVPISNHLYFYWYRQILGQKVEFLVSFYNNEISEKSEIFDDQFSVERPDGSNFTLKIRSTKLEDSAMYFCASSEDRLSNQPQHFGDGTRLSIL.

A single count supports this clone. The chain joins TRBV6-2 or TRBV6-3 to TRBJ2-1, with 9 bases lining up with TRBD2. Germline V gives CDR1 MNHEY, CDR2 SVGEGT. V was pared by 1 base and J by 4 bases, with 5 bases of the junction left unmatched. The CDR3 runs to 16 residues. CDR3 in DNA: TGTGCCAGCAGTTACTTAACTAGCGGGCTTTACAATGAGCAGTTCTTC. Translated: CASSYLTSGLYNEQFF.

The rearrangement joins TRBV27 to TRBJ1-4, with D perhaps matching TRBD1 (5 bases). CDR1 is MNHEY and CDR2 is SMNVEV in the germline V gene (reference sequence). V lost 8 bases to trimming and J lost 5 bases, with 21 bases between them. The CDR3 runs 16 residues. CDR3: CASPNVGGRWNEKLFF. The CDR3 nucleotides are TGTGCCAGCCCGAACGTGGGGGGACGGTGGAATGAAAAACTGTTTTTT.

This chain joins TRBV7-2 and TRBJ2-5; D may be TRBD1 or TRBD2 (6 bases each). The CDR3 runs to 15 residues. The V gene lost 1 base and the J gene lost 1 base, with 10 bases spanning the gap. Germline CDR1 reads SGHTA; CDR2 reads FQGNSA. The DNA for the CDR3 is TGTGCCAGCAGCTTAGTCGGGGGCCTCCAAGAGACCCAGTACTTC. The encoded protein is CASSLVGGLQETQYF.

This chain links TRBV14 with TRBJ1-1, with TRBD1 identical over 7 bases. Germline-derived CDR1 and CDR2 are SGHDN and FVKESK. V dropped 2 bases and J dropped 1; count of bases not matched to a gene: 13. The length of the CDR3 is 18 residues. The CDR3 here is CASSQRMTGTSKNTEAFF. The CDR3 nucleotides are TGTGCCAGCAGCCAACGCATGACAGGGACCAGCAAGAACACTGAAGCTTTCTTT.

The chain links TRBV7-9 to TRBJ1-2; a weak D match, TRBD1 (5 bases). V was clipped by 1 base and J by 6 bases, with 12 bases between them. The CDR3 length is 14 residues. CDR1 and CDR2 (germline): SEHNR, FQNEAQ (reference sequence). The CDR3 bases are TGTGCCAGCAGCTTAGGTCAGGGTACGAATGGCTACACCTTC. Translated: CASSLGQGTNGYTF.

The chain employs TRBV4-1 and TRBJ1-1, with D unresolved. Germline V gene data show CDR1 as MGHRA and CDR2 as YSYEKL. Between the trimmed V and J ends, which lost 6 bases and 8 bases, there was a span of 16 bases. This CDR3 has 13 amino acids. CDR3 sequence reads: CASRGIGEAEAFF. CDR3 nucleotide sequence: TGCGCCAGCAGGGGGATCGGGGAAGCCGAAGCTTTCTTT.